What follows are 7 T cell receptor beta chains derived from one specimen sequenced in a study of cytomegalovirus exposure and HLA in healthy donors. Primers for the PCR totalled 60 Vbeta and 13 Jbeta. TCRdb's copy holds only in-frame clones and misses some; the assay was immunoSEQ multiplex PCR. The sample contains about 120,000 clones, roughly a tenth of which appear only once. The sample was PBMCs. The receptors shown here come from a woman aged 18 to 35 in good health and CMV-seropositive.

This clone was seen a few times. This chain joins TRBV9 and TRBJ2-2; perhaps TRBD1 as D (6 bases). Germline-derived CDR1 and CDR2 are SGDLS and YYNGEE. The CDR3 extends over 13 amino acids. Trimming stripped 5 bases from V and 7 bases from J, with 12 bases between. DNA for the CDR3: TGTGCCAGCAGACTAGGGGGAATCGGGGAGCTGTTTTTT. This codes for CASRLGGIGELFF.

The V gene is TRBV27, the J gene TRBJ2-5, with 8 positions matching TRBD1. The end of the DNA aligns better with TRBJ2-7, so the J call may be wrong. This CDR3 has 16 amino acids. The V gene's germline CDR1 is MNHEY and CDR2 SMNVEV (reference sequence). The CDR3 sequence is CASSRARTGPSYEQYF. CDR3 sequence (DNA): TGTGCCAGCAGCCGGGCAAGGACAGGGCCCTCCTACGAGCAGTACTTC.

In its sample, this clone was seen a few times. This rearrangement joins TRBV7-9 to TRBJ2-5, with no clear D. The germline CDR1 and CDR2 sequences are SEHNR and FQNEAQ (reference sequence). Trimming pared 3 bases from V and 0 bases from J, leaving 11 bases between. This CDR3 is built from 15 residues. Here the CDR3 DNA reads TGTGCCAGCAGCTTTCCTGACACGTACCAAGAGACCCAGTACTTC. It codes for CASSFPDTYQETQYF.

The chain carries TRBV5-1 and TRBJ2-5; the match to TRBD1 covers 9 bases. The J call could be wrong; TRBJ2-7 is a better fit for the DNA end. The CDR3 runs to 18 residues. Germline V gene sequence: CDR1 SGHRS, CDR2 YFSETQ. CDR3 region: CASSLNPSRQGVSYEQYF. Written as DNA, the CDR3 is TGCGCCAGCAGCTTAAACCCATCCAGACAGGGGGTCTCCTACGAGCAGTACTTC.

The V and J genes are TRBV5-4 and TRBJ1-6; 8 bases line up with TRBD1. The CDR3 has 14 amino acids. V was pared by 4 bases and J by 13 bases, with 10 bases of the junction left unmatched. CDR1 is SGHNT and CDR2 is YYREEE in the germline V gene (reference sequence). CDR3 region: CASSPGQGNYPLHF. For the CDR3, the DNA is TGTGCCAGCAGCCCCGGACAGGGAAATTATCCCCTCCACTTT.

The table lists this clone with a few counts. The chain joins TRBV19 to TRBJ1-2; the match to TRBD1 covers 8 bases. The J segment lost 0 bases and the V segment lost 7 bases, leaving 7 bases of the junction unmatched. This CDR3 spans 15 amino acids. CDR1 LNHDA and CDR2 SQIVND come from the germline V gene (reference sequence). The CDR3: CASNPGQVSNYGYTF. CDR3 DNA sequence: TGTGCCAGTAATCCGGGACAGGTCTCTAACTATGGCTACACCTTC.

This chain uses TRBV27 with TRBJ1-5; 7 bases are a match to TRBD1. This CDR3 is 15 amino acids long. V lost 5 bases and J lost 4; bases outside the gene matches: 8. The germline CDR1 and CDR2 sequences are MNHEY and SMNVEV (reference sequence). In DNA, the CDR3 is TGTGCCAGCAGTGAGAGGGGGCGCCCAAATCAGCCCCAGCATTTT. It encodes CASSERGRPNQPQHF.